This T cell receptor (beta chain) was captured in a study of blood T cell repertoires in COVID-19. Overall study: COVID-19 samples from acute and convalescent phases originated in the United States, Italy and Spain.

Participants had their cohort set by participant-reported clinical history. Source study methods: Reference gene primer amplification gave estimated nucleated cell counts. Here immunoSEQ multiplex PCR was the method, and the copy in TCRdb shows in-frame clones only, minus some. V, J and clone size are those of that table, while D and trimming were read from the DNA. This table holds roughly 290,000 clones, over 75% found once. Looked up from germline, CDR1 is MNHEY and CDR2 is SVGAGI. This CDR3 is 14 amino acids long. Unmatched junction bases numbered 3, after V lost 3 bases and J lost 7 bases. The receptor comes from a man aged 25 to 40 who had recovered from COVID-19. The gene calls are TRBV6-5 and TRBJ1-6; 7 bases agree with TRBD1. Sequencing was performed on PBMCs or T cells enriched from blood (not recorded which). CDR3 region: CASSYLQGNSPLHF. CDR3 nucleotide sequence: TGTGCCAGCAGTTATCTACAGGGGAATTCACCCCTCCACTTT.